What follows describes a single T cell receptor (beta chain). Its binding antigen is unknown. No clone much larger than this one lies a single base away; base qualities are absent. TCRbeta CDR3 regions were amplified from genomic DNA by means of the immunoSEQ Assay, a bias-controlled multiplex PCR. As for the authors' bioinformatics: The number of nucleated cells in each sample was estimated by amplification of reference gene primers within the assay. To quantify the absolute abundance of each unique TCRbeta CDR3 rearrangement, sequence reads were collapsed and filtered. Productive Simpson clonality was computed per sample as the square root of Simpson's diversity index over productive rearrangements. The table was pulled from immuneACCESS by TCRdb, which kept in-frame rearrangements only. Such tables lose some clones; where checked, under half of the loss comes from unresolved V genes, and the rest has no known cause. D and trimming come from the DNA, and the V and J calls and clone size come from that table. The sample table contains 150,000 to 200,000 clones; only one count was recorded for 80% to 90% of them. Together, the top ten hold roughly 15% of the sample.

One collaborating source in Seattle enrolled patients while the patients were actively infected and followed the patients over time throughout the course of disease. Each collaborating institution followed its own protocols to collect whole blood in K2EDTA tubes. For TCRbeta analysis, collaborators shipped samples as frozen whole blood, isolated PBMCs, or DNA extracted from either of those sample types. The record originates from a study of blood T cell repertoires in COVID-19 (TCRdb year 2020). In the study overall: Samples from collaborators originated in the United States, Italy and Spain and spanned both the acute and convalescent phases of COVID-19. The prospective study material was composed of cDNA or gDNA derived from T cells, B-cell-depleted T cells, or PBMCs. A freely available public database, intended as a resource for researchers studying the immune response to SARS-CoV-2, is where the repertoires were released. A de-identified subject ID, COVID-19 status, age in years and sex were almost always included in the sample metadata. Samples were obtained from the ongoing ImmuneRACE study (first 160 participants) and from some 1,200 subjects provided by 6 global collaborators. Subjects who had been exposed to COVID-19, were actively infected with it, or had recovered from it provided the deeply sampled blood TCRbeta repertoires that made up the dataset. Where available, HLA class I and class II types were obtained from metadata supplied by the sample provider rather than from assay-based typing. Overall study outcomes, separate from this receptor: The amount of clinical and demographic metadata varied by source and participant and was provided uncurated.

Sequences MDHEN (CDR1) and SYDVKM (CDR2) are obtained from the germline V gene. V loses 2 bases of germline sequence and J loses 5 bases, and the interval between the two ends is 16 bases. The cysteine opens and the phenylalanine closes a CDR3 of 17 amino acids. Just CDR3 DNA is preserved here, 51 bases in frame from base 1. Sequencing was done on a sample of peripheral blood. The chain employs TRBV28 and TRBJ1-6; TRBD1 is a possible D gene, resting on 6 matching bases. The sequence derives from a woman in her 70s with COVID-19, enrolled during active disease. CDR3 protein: CASSLIGGGADNSPLHF. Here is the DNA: TGTGCCAGCAGTTTAATTGGGGGGGGCGCGGATAATTCACCCCTCCACTTT.